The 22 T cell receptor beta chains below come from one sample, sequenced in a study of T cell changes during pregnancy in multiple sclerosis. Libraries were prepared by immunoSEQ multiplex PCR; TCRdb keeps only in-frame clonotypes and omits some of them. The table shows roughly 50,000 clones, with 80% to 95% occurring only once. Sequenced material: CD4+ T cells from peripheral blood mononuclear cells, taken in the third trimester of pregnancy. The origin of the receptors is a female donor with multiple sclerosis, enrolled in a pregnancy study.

In nucleotides, the CDR3 is TGTGCCAGCAGCTACGGACAGCTGAACACTGAAGCTTTCTTT. Protein sequence: CASSYGQLNTEAFF. This chain links TRBV5-4 with TRBJ1-1; TRBD1 is a possible D gene (6 bases). Germline assignment: CDR1 SGHNT and CDR2 YYREEE (reference sequence). The V gene lost 3 bases and the J gene lost 0 bases, with 9 bases spanning the gap. There are 14 residues in the CDR3.

The CDR3 protein is CSVVISRGTEAFF. DNA for the CDR3: TGCAGCGTTGTTATCTCCAGGGGGACTGAAGCTTTCTTT. The chain couples TRBV29-1 to TRBJ1-1; TRBD1 matches at 7 bases. The CDR3 length is 13 residues. CDR1 and CDR2 from the germline V gene are SQVTM and ANQGSEA. The trim removed 4 bases at V and 5 bases at J, leaving 7 bases unmatched.

CDR3 protein: CAWSVPKGQGDYGYTF. The CDR3 DNA reads TGTGCCTGGAGTGTACCTAAGGGACAGGGCGACTATGGCTACACCTTC. The chain links TRBV30 to TRBJ1-2, with 9 bases identical to TRBD1. CDR3 length: 16 amino acids. Germline trimming cut 0 bases from V and 3 bases from J; bases unmatched to any gene: 8. CDR1 is GTSNPN and CDR2 is SVGIG in the germline V gene (reference sequence).

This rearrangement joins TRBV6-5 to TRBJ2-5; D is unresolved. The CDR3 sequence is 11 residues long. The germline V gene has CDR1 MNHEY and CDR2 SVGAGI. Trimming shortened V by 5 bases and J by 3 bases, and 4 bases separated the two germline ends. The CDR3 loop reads CASSQKETQYF. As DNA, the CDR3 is TGTGCCAGCAGTCAAAAAGAGACCCAGTACTTC.

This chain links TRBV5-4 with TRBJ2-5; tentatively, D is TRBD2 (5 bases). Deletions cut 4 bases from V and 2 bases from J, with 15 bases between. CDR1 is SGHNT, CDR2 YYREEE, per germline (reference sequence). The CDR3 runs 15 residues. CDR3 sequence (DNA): TGTGCCAGCAGCCCGTCCATGGGAGTTCAAGAGACCCAGTACTTC. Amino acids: CASSPSMGVQETQYF.

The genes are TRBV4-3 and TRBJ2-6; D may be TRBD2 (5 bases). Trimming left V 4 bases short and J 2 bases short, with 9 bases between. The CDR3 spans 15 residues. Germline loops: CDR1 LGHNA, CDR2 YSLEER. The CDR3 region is CASSLVGAGANVLTF. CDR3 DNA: TGCGCCAGCAGCCTCGTCGGGGCTGGGGCCAACGTCCTGACTTTC.

DNA of the CDR3: TGCGCCAGCAGCCAATTAGGCGGGAGGGAACGGGATACGCAGTATTTT. Its protein is CASSQLGGRERDTQYF. The gene calls are TRBV4-1 and TRBJ2-3; 9 positions agree with TRBD2. Germline lookup yields CDR1 MGHRA and CDR2 YSYEKL. There are 16 residues in the CDR3. The ends lost 2 bases at V and 6 bases at J; junction bases unmatched: 9.

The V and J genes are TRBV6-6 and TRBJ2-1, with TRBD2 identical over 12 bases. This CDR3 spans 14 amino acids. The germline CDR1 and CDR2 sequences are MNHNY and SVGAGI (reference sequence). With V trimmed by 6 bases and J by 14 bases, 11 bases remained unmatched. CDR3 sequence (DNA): TGTGCCAGCAGAAACCCTAGCGGGAGGGACAGGGAGTTCTTC. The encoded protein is CASRNPSGRDREFF.

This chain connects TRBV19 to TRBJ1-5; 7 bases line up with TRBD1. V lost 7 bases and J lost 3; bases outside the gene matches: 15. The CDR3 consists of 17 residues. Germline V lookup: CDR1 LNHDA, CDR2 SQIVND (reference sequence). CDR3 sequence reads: CASTNPRGGTVNQPQHF. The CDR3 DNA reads TGTGCCAGTACTAATCCTCGGGGGGGGACAGTCAATCAGCCCCAGCATTTT. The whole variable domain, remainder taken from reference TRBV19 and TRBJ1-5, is DGGITQSPKYLFRKEGQNVTLSCEQNLNHDAMYWYRQDPGQGLRLIYYSQIVNDFQKGDIAEGYSVSREKKESFPLTVTSAQKNPTAFYLCASTNPRGGTVNQPQHFGDGTRLSIL.

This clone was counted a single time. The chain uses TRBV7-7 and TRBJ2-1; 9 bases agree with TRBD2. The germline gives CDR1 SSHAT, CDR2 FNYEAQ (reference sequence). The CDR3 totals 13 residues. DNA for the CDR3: TGTGCTAGCGGGAGCGGGATTCGAGATGAGCAGTTCTTC. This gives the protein CASGSGIRDEQFF.

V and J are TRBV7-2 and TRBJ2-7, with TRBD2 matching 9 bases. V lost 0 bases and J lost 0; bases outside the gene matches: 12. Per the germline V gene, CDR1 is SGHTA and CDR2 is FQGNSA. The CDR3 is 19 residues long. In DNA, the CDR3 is TGTGCCAGCAGCTTAGCCACCCCCTTGGCGGGAGGGAGCTCCTACGAGCAGTACTTC. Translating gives CASSLATPLAGGSSYEQYF.

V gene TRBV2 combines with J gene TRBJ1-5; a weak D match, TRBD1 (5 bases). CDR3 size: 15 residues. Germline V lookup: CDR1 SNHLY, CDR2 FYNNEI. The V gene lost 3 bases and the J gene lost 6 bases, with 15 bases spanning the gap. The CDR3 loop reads CASSDRQGRAQPQHF. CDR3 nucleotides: TGTGCCAGCAGTGACCGGCAGGGAAGGGCTCAGCCCCAGCATTTT.

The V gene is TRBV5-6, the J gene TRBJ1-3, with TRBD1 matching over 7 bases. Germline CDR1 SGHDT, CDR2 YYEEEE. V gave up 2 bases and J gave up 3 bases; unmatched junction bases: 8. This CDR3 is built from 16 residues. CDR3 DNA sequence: TGTGCCAGCAGCTTTCTTGACAGGGCGATTGGAAACACCATATATTTT. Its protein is CASSFLDRAIGNTIYF.

For the CDR3, the DNA is TGTGCCAGCAGCTTAGCGGAAGGGACTAGCCGTTCCGCAGATACGCAGTATTTT. Translating gives CASSLAEGTSRSADTQYF. The V and J genes are TRBV7-9 and TRBJ2-3; 9 positions match TRBD2. The CDR3 spans 18 residues. The J segment lost 4 bases and the V segment lost 0 bases, leaving 11 bases of the junction unmatched. Germline CDR1 SEHNR, CDR2 FQNEAQ (reference sequence).

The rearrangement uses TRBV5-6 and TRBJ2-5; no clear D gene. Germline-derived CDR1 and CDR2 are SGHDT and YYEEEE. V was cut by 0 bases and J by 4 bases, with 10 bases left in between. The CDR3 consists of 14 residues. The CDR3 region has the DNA TGTGCCAGCAGCTTGGTTCAGGCATTAGAGACCCAGTACTTC. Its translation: CASSLVQALETQYF.

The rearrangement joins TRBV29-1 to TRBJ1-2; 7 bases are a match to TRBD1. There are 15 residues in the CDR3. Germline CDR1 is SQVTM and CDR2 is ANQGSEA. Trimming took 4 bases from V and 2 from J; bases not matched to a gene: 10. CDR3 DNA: TGCAGCGTTGGGGACAGCGGGGGGACCAACTATGGCTACACCTTC. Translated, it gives CSVGDSGGTNYGYTF.

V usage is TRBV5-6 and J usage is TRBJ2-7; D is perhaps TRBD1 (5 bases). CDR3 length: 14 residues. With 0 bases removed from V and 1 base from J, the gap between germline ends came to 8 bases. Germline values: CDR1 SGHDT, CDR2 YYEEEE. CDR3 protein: CASSLERGSYEQYF. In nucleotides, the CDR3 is TGTGCCAGCAGCTTGGAAAGGGGTTCCTACGAGCAGTACTTC.

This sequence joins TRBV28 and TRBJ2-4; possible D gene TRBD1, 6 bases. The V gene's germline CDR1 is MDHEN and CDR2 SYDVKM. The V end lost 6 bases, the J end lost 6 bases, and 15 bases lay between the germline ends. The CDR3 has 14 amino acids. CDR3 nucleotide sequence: TGTGCCAGCAGCCCAGGGGCGCGGGTAAACATTCAGTACTTC. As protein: CASSPGARVNIQYF.

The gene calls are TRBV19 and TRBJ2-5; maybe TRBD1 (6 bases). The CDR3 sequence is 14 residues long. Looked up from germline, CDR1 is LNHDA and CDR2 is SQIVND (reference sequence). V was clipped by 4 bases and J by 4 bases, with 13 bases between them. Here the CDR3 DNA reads TGTGCCAGTAGTAGCGACAGGCGGGTAGAGACCCAGTACTTC. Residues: CASSSDRRVETQYF.

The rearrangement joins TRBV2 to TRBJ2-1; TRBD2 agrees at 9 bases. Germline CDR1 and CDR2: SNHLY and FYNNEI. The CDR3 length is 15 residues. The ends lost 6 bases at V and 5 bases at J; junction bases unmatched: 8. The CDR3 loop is CASRARREGNNEQFF. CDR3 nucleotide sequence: TGTGCCAGCAGAGCGAGGCGGGAGGGCAACAATGAGCAGTTCTTC.

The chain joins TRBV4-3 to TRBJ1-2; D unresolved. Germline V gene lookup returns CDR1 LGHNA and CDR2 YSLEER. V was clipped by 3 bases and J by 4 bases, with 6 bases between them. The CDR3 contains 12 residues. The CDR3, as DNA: TGCGCCAGCAGCCAGGGCCCCTATGGCTACACCTTC. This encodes CASSQGPYGYTF.

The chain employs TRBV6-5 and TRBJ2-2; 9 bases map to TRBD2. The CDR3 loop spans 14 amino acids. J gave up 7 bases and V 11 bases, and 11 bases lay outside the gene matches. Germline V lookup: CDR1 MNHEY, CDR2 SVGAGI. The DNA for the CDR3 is TGTGCCGCCCGGAGGGTAGCGGGAGTCGGGGAGCTGTTTTTT. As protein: CAARRVAGVGELFF.